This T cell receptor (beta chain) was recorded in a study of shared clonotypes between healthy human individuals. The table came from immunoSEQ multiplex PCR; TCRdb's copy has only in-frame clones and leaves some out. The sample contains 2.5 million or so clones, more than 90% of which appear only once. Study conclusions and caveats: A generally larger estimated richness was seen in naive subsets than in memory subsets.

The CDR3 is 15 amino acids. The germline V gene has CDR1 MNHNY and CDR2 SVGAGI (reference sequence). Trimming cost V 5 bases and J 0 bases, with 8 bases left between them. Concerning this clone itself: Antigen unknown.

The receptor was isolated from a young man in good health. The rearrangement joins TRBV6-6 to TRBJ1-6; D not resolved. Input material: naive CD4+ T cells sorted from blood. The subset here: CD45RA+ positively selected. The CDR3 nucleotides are TGTGCCAGCAGTGATCAAGGCTCCTATAATTCACCCCTCCACTTT. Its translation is CASSDQGSYNSPLHF.